The 26 T cell receptor beta chains given below trace back to one sample, sequenced in a study of blood T cell repertoires in COVID-19. Data came from immunoSEQ multiplex PCR; TCRdb stores just in-frame clones and leaves some out. The sample lists tens of thousands of clones; over 60% were seen once. The sample consisted of peripheral blood. These receptors all stem from a man between 65 and 85 years old with COVID-19, enrolled during active disease.

V usage is TRBV19 and J usage is TRBJ2-1; 7 positions match TRBD1. The CDR3 has 16 residues. Germline trimming cut 0 bases from V and 4 bases from J; bases unmatched to any gene: 6. Germline lookup yields CDR1 LNHDA and CDR2 SQIVND (reference sequence). The CDR3 loop is CASSIDGTATYNEQFF. The CDR3 coding sequence is TGTGCCAGTAGTATAGATGGGACAGCTACTTACAATGAGCAGTTCTTC.

The chain uses TRBV12-3 or TRBV12-4 and TRBJ1-1, with D perhaps TRBD1 (5 bases). There are 13 residues in the CDR3. Trimming left V 3 bases short and J 1 base short, with 6 bases between. The CDR3 region has the DNA TGTGCCAGCAGTTTTGACAGGAACACTGAAGCTTTCTTT. Translation gives CASSFDRNTEAFF.

The CDR3 bases are TGTGCCTGGAGTGGGGCGGGCCAACTAGCCAAAAACATTCAGTACTTC. This gives the protein CAWSGAGQLAKNIQYF. The J gene is TRBJ2-4, the V gene TRBV30; TRBD2 is a possible D gene (5 bases). Germline values: CDR1 GTSNPN, CDR2 SVGIG (reference sequence). The CDR3 totals 16 residues. The ends were cut back, 1 base at V and 0 bases at J, with 13 bases in the middle.

The gene calls are TRBV28 and TRBJ2-1; a possible D gene is TRBD2 (5 bases). Germline values: CDR1 MDHEN, CDR2 SYDVKM. CDR3 size: 16 residues. The V end lost 6 bases, the J end lost 0 bases, and 15 bases lay between the germline ends. The CDR3 nucleotides are TGTGCCAGCAGCCTCCCCAGCGGAATCTCCTACAATGAGCAGTTCTTC. This translates into CASSLPSGISYNEQFF.

Here the CDR3 reads CATSDPKTTGTEAFF. In nucleotides, the CDR3 is TGTGCCACCAGTGATCCGAAAACAACGGGCACTGAAGCTTTCTTT. The chain recombines TRBV24-1 with TRBJ1-1; D is unresolved. There are 15 residues in the CDR3. V was cut by 3 bases and J by 4 bases, with 14 bases left in between. The germline V gene encodes CDR1 KGHDR and CDR2 SFDVKD.

The chain recombines TRBV29-1 with TRBJ2-7, with 11 bases lining up with TRBD2. The junction had 5 bases not matched to a gene; V was cut back by 5 bases and J by 2 bases. The CDR3 is 14 residues long. Germline assignment: CDR1 SQVTM and CDR2 ANQGSEA. The CDR3 DNA follows: TGCAGCGTTCTAGCTAGCGGGAGGCCCTACGAGCAGTACTTC. Translation gives CSVLASGRPYEQYF.

This chain connects TRBV7-2 to TRBJ2-7; 14 positions agree with TRBD2. The CDR3 loop spans 15 amino acids. CDR1 is SGHTA, CDR2 FQGNSA, per germline. The V and J ends lost 3 bases and 6 bases, in that order; junction bases with no gene match: 4. In DNA form, the CDR3 reads TGTGCCAGCAGCTTGGGGACTAGCGGGAGCAGCGAGCAGTACTTC. It specifies CASSLGTSGSSEQYF.

This clone was detected once. This chain joins TRBV15 and TRBJ2-7, with TRBD2 as a possible D gene (7 bases). CDR1 is LNHNV and CDR2 is YYDKDF in the germline V gene (reference sequence). V gave up 0 bases and J gave up 5 bases, with 17 bases separating them. There are 16 residues in the CDR3. Here the CDR3 DNA reads TGTGCCACCAGCAGAGATTTGAGCGGGGACACGAACGAGCAGTACTTC. Translation gives CATSRDLSGDTNEQYF. The full variable domain, with the rest looked up from reference TRBV15 and TRBJ2-7, is DAMVIQNPRYQVTQFGKPVTLSCSQTLNHNVMYWYQQKSSQAPKLLFHYYDKDFNNEADTPDNFQSRRPNTSFCFLDIRSPGLGDTAMYLCATSRDLSGDTNEQYFGPGTRLTVT.

This chain connects TRBV6-6 to TRBJ2-7; TRBD1 aligns across 7 bases. Germline-derived CDR1 and CDR2 are MNHNY and SVGAGI (reference sequence). The ends lost 6 bases at V and 2 bases at J; junction bases unmatched: 7. The CDR3 totals 14 residues. Here the CDR3 DNA reads TGTGCCAGCAGCATCCTGGGACAGACCTACGAGCAGTACTTC. Its protein product is CASSILGQTYEQYF.

This chain links TRBV19 with TRBJ2-3; 12 bases agree with TRBD2. CDR1 and CDR2 from the germline V gene are LNHDA and SQIVND (reference sequence). J was trimmed by 4 bases and V by 5 bases; bases with no gene match: 1. There are 14 residues in the CDR3. DNA of the CDR3: TGTGCCAGTAGTCTAGCGGGAGGGCCAGATACGCAGTATTTT. As protein: CASSLAGGPDTQYF.

This clone was picked up a small number of times. The junction differs from germline at one of its ends, possibly a read error. The V and J genes are TRBV7-3 and TRBJ2-1, with TRBD2 identical over 12 bases. The germline V gene has CDR1 SGHTA and CDR2 FQGTGA. This CDR3 comprises 14 residues. The CDR3 DNA reads as TGTGCCAGCAGCCCCCCCGGGACTAGCGGGCCCAAGGTCTTC. Its translation is CASSPPGTSGPKVF. The full variable domain, with the rest looked up from reference TRBV7-3 and TRBJ2-1, is GAGVSQTPSNKVTEKGKYVELRCDPISGHTALYWYRQSLGQGPEFLIYFQGTGAADDSGLPNDRFFAVRPEGSVSTLKIQRTERGDSAVYLCASSPPGTSGPKVFGPGTRLTVL.

This chain uses TRBV29-1 with TRBJ2-3; a weak D match, TRBD1 (5 bases). Trimming removed 2 bases from V and 6 bases from J, with 12 bases in between. CDR1 SQVTM and CDR2 ANQGSEA come from the germline V gene. This CDR3 has 13 residues. CDR3 sequence (DNA): TGCAGCGTTGAAAAAGGGGTCGTTGATACGCAGTATTTT. The encoded protein is CSVEKGVVDTQYF.

The chain links TRBV29-1 to TRBJ2-5, with 12 bases lining up with TRBD2. Germline V gene sequence: CDR1 SQVTM, CDR2 ANQGSEA. The CDR3 extends over 19 amino acids. With V trimmed by 0 bases and J by 4 bases, 15 bases remained unmatched. The CDR3 loop is CSVEEGSLAGGFGVETQYF. The CDR3 DNA reads TGCAGCGTTGAAGAAGGATCACTAGCGGGAGGTTTCGGCGTAGAGACCCAGTACTTC.

The V gene is TRBV28, the J gene TRBJ2-5, with D unresolved. V lost 3 bases to trimming and J lost 2 bases, with 16 bases between them. Germline V gene data show CDR1 as MDHEN and CDR2 as SYDVKM. The CDR3 has 16 residues. In nucleotides, the CDR3 is TGTGCCAGCAGTTTTAAACTAACTGCTAGACAAGAGACCCAGTACTTC. Translating gives CASSFKLTARQETQYF.

This clone was seen a few times. One end of the junction fails to match germline, which may point to a read error. The chain employs TRBV7-7 and TRBJ2-1, with 7 bases that match TRBD2. CDR1 is SSHAT and CDR2 is FNYEAQ in the germline V gene (reference sequence). The CDR3 is 15 amino acids. This CDR3 is CASSLGSGTYNEQFF. CDR3 nucleotides: TGTGCTAGCAGCCTGGGGAGCGGGACCTACAATGAGCAGTTCTTC.

The chain uses TRBV2 and TRBJ1-2; a possible D gene is TRBD1 (6 bases). Germline values: CDR1 SNHLY, CDR2 FYNNEI. V lost 6 bases to trimming and J lost 7 bases, with 21 bases between them. The CDR3 length is 15 residues. In DNA form, the CDR3 reads TGTGCCAGCAGGAAGGGGCCTAGACAGGATGCTGGCTACACCTTC. Its protein product is CASRKGPRQDAGYTF.

The chain joins TRBV6-5 to TRBJ2-7, with 7 positions matching TRBD2. Germline V gene lookup returns CDR1 MNHEY and CDR2 SVGAGI. V was clipped by 8 bases and J by 3 bases; unmatched bases: 4. The CDR3 extends over 12 amino acids. CDR3 nucleotides: TGTGCCAGCTGGACTAGTCTCTACGAGCAGTACTTC. Its translation: CASWTSLYEQYF.

The rearrangement uses TRBV7-2 and TRBJ2-7; TRBD1 matches 7 bases. V lost 3 bases, J lost 6 bases, and 8 bases stayed unmatched. CDR1 and CDR2 from the germline V gene are SGHTA and FQGNSA. This CDR3 spans 14 amino acids. CDR3: CASSLDRFSLEQYF. The DNA of the CDR3 is TGTGCCAGCAGCTTGGACAGGTTCTCACTCGAGCAGTACTTC.

The genes are TRBV7-9 and TRBJ2-7; TRBD1 aligns across 9 bases. The CDR3 extends over 17 amino acids. CDR1 SEHNR and CDR2 FQNEAQ come from the germline V gene (reference sequence). V lost 4 bases and J lost 2; bases outside the gene matches: 12. Here the CDR3 reads CASSSLSGQGNAYEQYF. The CDR3 DNA reads as TGTGCCAGCAGCTCCTTATCGGGACAGGGAAACGCCTACGAGCAGTACTTC.

CDR3 nucleotides: TGTGCCTGGACAAGGGGGAAAAACCTTAACTATGGCTACACCTTC. This translates into CAWTRGKNLNYGYTF. This rearrangement joins TRBV30 to TRBJ1-2, with D possibly being TRBD1 (6 bases). The CDR3 has 15 residues. The ends were cut back, 4 bases at V and 1 base at J, with 16 bases in the middle. Germline lookup yields CDR1 GTSNPN and CDR2 SVGIG (reference sequence).

On this clone: Given a much more abundant clone one base away, this may be a read error. V usage is TRBV19 and J usage is TRBJ1-2; tentative D call: TRBD1 (6 bases). This CDR3 is built from 14 residues. The V gene's germline CDR1 is LNHDA and CDR2 SQIVND (reference sequence). The CDR3 DNA reads TGTGTCAGTAGTACCAACAGGGTTTCTGATGGCTACACCTTC. Its protein is CVSSTNRVSDGYTF.

The V and J genes are TRBV5-1 and TRBJ2-1; a possible D gene is TRBD2 (6 bases). The V and J ends lost 4 bases and 7 bases respectively, with 15 bases between them. Germline V gene data show CDR1 as SGHRS and CDR2 as YFSETQ. This CDR3 has 14 residues. The CDR3 DNA follows: TGCGCCAGCAGCAAAATTAGCGGCAGAAATGAGCAGTTCTTC. Its translation is CASSKISGRNEQFF.

The genes are TRBV6-5 and TRBJ1-1; weak D call: TRBD1 (6 bases). The CDR3 covers 13 residues. CDR1 MNHEY and CDR2 SVGAGI come from the germline V gene. Between the trimmed V and J ends, which lost 5 bases and 3 bases, there was a span of 10 bases. Written as DNA, the CDR3 is TGTGCCAGCAGTACCCGGACAGACACTGAAGCTTTCTTT. Translated, it gives CASSTRTDTEAFF.

The chain couples TRBV7-2 to TRBJ1-5, with 7 positions matching TRBD1. Per germline, CDR1 SGHTA and CDR2 FQGNSA. The CDR3 has 13 residues. The junction had 9 bases not matched to a gene; V was cut back by 1 base and J by 15 bases. CDR3 DNA sequence: TGTGCCAGCAGCTTAGACTCCGGGACAGCGACGCATTTT. It codes for CASSLDSGTATHF. Drawing the rest from reference TRBV7-2 and TRBJ1-5, the complete variable domain is GAGVSQSPSNKVTEKGKDVELRCDPISGHTALYWYRQSLGQGLEFLIYFQGNSAPDKSGLPSDRFSAERTGGSVSTLTIQRTQQEDSAVYLCASSLDSGTATHFGDGTRLSIL.

The V gene is TRBV9, the J gene TRBJ1-2, with 10 bases matching TRBD1. The CDR3 loop spans 13 amino acids. The V gene's germline CDR1 is SGDLS and CDR2 YYNGEE. Trimming removed 6 bases from V and 6 bases from J; junction bases left unmatched: 5. The CDR3 DNA reads TGTGCCAGCAACCTAGGACAGGGGGATGGCTACACCTTC. Its protein product is CASNLGQGDGYTF.

The chain combines TRBV30 with TRBJ1-4, with D perhaps matching TRBD1 (6 bases). CDR3 length: 13 residues. V lost 6 bases, J lost 6 bases, and 14 bases lay in between. Germline CDR1 is GTSNPN and CDR2 is SVGIG (reference sequence). This CDR3 reads CACSRQAYEKLFF. In DNA form, the CDR3 reads TGTGCCTGTTCGCGACAGGCTTATGAAAAACTGTTTTTT.